This is a list of T cell receptor beta chains from one sample in a study of blood T cell repertoires in COVID-19. TCRdb's table, derived via immunoSEQ multiplex PCR, lists solely in-frame clones and lacks some. Among 250,000 to 300,000 clones listed, 89% were seen once. Sequenced: peripheral blood. The receptor set was obtained from a woman aged 40 to 50 who had recovered from COVID-19. The CDR3 runs from the conserved cysteine through the conserved F or W.

>TRBJ2-2|16|TRBV20-1
CSASLAGLANTGELFF
>TRBJ1-5|17|TRBV2
CASGVRRDASDNQPQHF
>TRBJ2-7|15|TRBV28
CASSQIGTGSYEQYF
>TRBJ2-6|15|TRBV5-4
CASSFGQGSANVLTF
>TRBJ1-5|14|TRBV28
CASSSSRPTMPQHF
>TRBJ2-7|13|TRBV5-1
CASSSTGGYEQYF
>TRBJ1-1|13|TRBV30
CAYTRFMNTEAFF
>TRBJ2-7|16|TRBV28
CASSSPPPGRGTEQYF
>TRBJ1-1|13|TRBV7-2
CASGEQGNTEAFF
>TRBJ2-2|16|TRBV7-7
CASSLYSGANTGELFF
>TRBJ1-2|17|TRBV3-1/TRBV3-2
CASSRDRDREGGYGYTF
>TRBJ2-1|16|TRBV24-1
CATSEPTSGREDEQFF
>TRBJ1-1|13|TRBV7-9
CASSMAGNTEAFF
>TRBJ2-2|16|TRBV7-9
CASSWPGTGNTGELFF
>TRBJ1-2|13|TRBV7-9
CASSLDRAYGYTF
>TRBJ2-2|13|TRBV30
CAWSNQGTGELFF
>TRBJ2-5|15|TRBV7-6
CASSLKRDIGETQYF
>TRBJ2-5|15|TRBV3-1/TRBV3-2
CASSQERSGGETQYF